This record covers a single T cell receptor (beta chain). What it recognizes is unknown. Each sample came from a Caucasian adult donor living in Nashville, Tennessee. This sample is drawn from a study of shared clonotypes between healthy human individuals. Study summary: A donor's plate count was three for CD4 naive and three for CD4 memory; CD8 naive had two and CD8 memory one. Overall study results and limits: Naive CD4 clonotypes overlapped across a handful of donors at roughly 5.1%.

Repertoires were generated with immunoSEQ multiplex PCR, while TCRdb's copy carries only in-frame clones and drops some. Among approximately 2.4 million clones, approximately 96% were seen once, and the ten largest hold more than 0.1%. Trimming left V 0 bases short and J 8 bases short, with 11 bases between. Germline values: CDR1 SGHDT, CDR2 YYEEEE. The CDR3 covers 13 residues. The specimen was naive CD4+ T cells sorted from blood. As to subset: CD45RA+ positively selected. This sequence was found in a young man in good health. The chain uses TRBV5-6 and TRBJ1-2; D is possibly TRBD1 (5 bases). Here the CDR3 reads CASSLVAGEGYTF. The CDR3 DNA reads TGTGCCAGCAGCTTGGTGGCGGGGGAGGGCTACACCTTC.